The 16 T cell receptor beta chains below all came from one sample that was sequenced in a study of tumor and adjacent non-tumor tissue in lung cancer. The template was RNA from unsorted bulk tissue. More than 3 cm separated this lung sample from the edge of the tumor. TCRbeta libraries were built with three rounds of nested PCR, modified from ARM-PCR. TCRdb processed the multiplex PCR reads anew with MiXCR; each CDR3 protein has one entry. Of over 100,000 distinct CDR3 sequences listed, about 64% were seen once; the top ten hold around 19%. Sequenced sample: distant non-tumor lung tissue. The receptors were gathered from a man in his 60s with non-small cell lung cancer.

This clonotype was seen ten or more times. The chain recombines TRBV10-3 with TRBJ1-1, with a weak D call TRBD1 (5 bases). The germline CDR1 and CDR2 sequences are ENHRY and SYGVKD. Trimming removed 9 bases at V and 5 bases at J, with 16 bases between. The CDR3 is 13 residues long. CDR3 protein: CAIAVRGGTEAFF. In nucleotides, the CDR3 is TGTGCCATAGCTGTAAGGGGCGGGACTGAAGCTTTCTTT.

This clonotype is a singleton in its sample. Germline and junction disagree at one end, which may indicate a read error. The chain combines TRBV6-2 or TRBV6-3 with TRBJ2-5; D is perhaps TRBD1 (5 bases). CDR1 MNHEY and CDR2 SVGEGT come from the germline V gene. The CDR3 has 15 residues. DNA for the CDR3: TGTGCCAGCAGTGGGGCCTGGGGCAGCCAAGAGACCCGGTACTTC. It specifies CASSGAWGSQETRYF.

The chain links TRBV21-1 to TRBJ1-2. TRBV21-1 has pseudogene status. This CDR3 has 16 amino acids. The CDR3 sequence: CASRGPFLKTNYGYTF. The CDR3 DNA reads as TGTGCCAGCAGGGGCCCTTTTCTGAAGACTAACTATGGCTACACCTTC.

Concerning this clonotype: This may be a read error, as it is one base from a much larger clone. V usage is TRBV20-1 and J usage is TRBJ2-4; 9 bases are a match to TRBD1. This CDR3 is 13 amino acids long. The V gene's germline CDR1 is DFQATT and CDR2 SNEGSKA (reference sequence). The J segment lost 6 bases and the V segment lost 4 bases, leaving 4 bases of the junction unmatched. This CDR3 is CSATTGGLNIQYF. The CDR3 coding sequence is TGCAGTGCTACCACAGGGGGCTTAAACATTCAGTACTTC.

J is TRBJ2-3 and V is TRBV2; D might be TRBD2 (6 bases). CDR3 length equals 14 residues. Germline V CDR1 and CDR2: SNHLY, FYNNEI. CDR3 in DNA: TGTGCAGAGCAGTCGCGGGGAAGCACAGATACGCAGTATTTT. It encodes CAEQSRGSTDTQYF.

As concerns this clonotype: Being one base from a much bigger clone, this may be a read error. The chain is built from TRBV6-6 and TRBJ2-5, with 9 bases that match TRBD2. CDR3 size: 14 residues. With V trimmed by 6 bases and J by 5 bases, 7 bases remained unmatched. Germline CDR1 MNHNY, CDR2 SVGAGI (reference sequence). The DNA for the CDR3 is TGTGCCAGCAGATCGCGGGGGGGGCCGGAGACCCAGTACTTC. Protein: CASRSRGGPETQYF.

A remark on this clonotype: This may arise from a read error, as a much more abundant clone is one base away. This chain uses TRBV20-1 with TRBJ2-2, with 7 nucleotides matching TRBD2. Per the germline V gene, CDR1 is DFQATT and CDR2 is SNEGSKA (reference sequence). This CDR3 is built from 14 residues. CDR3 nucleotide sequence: TGCAGTGCTAAGCGGGGATCGAACACCGGGGAGCTGTCTTTT. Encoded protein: CSAKRGSNTGELSF.

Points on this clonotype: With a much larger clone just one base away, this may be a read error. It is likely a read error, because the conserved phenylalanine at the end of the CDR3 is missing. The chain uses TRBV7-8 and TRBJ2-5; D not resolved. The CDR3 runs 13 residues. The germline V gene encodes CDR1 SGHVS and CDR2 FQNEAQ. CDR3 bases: TGTGCCAGCGGCTTAGATGTCAGAGAGACCCAGTACTTA. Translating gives CASGLDVRETQYL.

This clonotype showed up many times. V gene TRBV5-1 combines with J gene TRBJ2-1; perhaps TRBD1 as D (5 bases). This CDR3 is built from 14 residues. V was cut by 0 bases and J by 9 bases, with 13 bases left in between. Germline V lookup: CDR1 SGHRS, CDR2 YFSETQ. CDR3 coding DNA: TGCGCCAGCAGCTTGGCGAGTGACAGAGCTGAGCAGTTCTTC. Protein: CASSLASDRAEQFF.

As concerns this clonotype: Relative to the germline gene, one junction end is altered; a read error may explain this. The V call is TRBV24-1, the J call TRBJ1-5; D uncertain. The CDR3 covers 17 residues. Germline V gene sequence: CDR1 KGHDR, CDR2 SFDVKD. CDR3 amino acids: CATCPSTHYSSNQSQHF. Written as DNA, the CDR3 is TGTGCCACCTGTCCGTCGACACATTATAGTAGCAATCAGTCCCAGCATTTT.

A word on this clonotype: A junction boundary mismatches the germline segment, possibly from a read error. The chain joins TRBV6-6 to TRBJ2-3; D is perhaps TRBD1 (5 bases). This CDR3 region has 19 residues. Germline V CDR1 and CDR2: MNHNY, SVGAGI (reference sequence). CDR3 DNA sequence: TGTACCAGCAGCCGCCCGACAGAGTCCGGGCGAGGTGGCACAGATACGCAGTATTTT. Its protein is CTSSRPTESGRGGTDTQYF.

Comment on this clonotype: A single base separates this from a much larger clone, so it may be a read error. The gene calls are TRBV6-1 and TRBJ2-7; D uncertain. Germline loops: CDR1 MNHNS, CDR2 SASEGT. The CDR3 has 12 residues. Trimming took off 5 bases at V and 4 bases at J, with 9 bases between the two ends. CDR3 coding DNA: TGTGCCAGCAGTCAAGTCAGGTACGAGCAGTACTTC. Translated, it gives CASSQVRYEQYF.

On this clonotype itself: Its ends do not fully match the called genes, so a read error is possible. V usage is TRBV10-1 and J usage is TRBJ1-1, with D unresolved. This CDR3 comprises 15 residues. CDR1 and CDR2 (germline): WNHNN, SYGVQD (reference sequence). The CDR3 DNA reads TGCGCCAGTAGTGAGTCCGCTTATCCGATCACTGAAGCTTTCTTT. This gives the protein CASSESAYPITEAFF.

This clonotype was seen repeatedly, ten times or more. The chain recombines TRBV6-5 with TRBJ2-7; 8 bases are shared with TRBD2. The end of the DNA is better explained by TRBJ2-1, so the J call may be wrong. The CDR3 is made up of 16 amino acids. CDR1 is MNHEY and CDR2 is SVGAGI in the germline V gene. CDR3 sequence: CASSYNHGRAFAEQFF. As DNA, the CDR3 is TGTGCCAGCAGCTATAATCACGGGAGGGCCTTCGCGGAGCAGTTCTTC.

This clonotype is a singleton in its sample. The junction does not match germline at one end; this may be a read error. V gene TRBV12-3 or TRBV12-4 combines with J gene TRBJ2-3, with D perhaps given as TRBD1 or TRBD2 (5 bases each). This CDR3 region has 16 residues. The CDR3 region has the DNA TGTGCGAGCAGTCCGCCCTCTTGGGGGAACACAGATACGCAGTATTTT. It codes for CASSPPSWGNTDTQYF.

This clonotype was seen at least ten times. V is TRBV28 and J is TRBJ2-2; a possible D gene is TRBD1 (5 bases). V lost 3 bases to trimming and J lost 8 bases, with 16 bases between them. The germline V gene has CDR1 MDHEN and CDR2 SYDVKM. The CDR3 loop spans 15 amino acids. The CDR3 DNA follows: TGTGCCAGCAGTTTCCCAGGGCAGCCGACTGGGGAGCTGTTTTTT. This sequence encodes CASSFPGQPTGELFF.